This TCR beta chain was found in a study of shared clonotypes between healthy human individuals. Study-level points and caveats: Rarefaction revealed incomplete sorted-subset sequencing despite large depth. Non-shared clonotypes showed lower generation probabilities than clonotypes common to all four donors.

The protocol was immunoSEQ multiplex PCR, while the TCRdb copy is restricted to in-frame clones and leaves out a portion. The profile shows over 1.5 million clones, approximately 98% of them singletons. For this clone: The antigen is undetermined.

Healthy and HIV-negative, the adult donors had no recent acute infections or vaccinations. This CDR3 has 16 amino acids. Germline lookup yields CDR1 MDHEN and CDR2 SYDVKM. After removal of 6 bases from V and 3 bases from J, the junction contained 9 bases not matched to a gene. The clonotype originates from a man aged 30-40 years in good health. The sample was naive CD4+ T cells sorted from blood. Stated subset: CD45RA+ positively selected. The chain uses TRBV28 and TRBJ2-1, with 9 nucleotides matching TRBD2. CDR3 nucleotide sequence: TGTGCCAGCAGCCCGGGACTAGCTAGTGTCTACAATGAGCAGTTCTTC. This sequence encodes CASSPGLASVYNEQFF.